Listed below are T cell receptor beta chains from one sample, sequenced in a study of blood T cell repertoires in COVID-19. TCRdb's table, derived via immunoSEQ multiplex PCR, lists solely in-frame clones and lacks some. The repertoire consists of 120,000 to 150,000 clones, with roughly 79% occurring once and the leading ten covering roughly 8.8%. The sequenced material came from peripheral blood. The receptors were sampled from a human donor with acute or convalescent COVID-19. The donor label of this sample is uncertain. CDR3s include the opening cysteine and the closing phenylalanine or tryptophan. Each record gives: V gene, J gene, clone size, D gene, CDR3 protein, CDR3 DNA. A D gene is named only where the DNA matches it firmly. Not every row has a clone size; where given, it reads once, few, many or a size class.

TRBV7-9,TRBJ2-1,-,TRBD2,CASSPGSGGDYNEQFF,TGTGCCAGCAGCCCCGGAAGCGGGGGGGACTACAATGAGCAGTTCTTC
TRBV2,TRBJ1-1,-,-,CASNKIPTGEDTEAFF,TGTGCCAGCAACAAAATTCCGACAGGAGAGGACACTGAAGCTTTCTTT
TRBV27,TRBJ1-2,-,-,CASRRQDNYGYTF,TGTGCCAGCAGAAGACAGGATAACTATGGCTACACCTTC
TRBV5-4,TRBJ2-3,-,TRBD1,CASSLRDRVTDTQYF,TGTGCCAGCAGCTTGCGGGACAGAGTCACAGATACGCAGTATTTT
TRBV5-1,TRBJ2-2,-,-,CASSRTAGSVRDGELFF,TGCGCCAGCAGCCGGACGGCGGGGTCCGTTCGGGACGGGGAGCTGTTTTTT
TRBV2,TRBJ1-1,-,-,CASSELAGNTEAFF,TGTGCCAGCAGTGAATTGGCAGGGAACACTGAAGCTTTCTTT
TRBV12-5,TRBJ2-2,-,TRBD1,CASGTRTGFTGELFF,TGTGCTAGTGGAACTCGGACAGGGTTCACCGGGGAGCTGTTTTTT
TRBV2,TRBJ1-2,-,-,CASSDGGLRYGYTF,TGTGCCAGCAGTGATGGCGGCCTTAGGTATGGCTACACCTTC
TRBV5-6,TRBJ2-7,once,TRBD1,CASSPVGTGVYEQYF,TGTGCCAGCAGCCCGGTCGGGACAGGGGTCTACGAGCAGTACTTC
TRBV19,TRBJ2-7,-,-,CASSIGHYYEQYF,TGTGCCAGTAGTATTGGACACTACTACGAGCAGTACTTC
TRBV11-2,TRBJ1-1,-,-,CASSLGGTTEAFF,TGTGCCAGCAGCTTGGGGGGAACCACTGAAGCTTTCTTT
TRBV4-1,TRBJ1-4,-,-,CASSQDLQGEKLFF,TGCGCCAGCAGCCAAGATTTACAGGGTGAAAAACTGTTTTTT
TRBV6-4,TRBJ1-1,-,TRBD1,CASSRTGATEAFF,TGTGCCAGCAGTCGGACAGGGGCGACTGAAGCTTTCTTT
TRBV7-9,TRBJ2-2,-,-,CASSLLGNTGELFF,TGTGCCAGCAGCCTCCTAGGGAACACCGGGGAGCTGTTTTTT
TRBV19,TRBJ1-1,-,-,CASSIGTRNTEAFF,TGTGCCAGTAGTATAGGGACTCGGAACACTGAAGCTTTCTTT
TRBV11-3,TRBJ2-3,-,-,CASSRRASSTDTQYF,TGTGCCAGCAGCCGTCGAGCCTCCTCCACCGATACGCAGTATTTT
TRBV6-5,TRBJ1-4,-,-,CASSGGGLGEKLFF,TGTGCCAGCTCTGGGGGGGGGCTTGGGGAAAAACTGTTTTTT
TRBV14,TRBJ2-1,-,-,CASSASSYNEQFF,TGTGCCAGCAGCGCGAGTTCCTACAATGAGCAGTTCTTC
TRBV15,TRBJ1-3,-,TRBD1,CATSRDPGTGDPSGNTIYF,TGTGCCACCAGCAGAGATCCCGGGACAGGGGATCCCTCTGGAAACACCATATATTTT
TRBV2,TRBJ1-3,-,-,CASSETGFSGNTIYF,TGTGCCAGCAGTGAAACAGGTTTCTCTGGAAACACCATATATTTT
TRBV5-1,TRBJ1-1,-,-,CASSSSGGQIAFF,TGCGCCAGCAGCTCTTCGGGGGGTCAGATAGCTTTCTTT
TRBV6-5,TRBJ2-3,few,-,CASSRRAGTDTQYF,TGTGCCAGCAGCCGACGAGCGGGCACAGATACGCAGTATTTT
TRBV2,TRBJ2-7,-,TRBD2,CASSEMAGGGEQYF,TGTGCCAGCAGTGAAATGGCGGGGGGAGGCGAGCAGTACTTC
TRBV9,TRBJ2-3,few,-,CASSVGAAGQDTQYF,TGTGCCAGCAGCGTAGGGGCTGCCGGACAGGATACGCAGTATTTT
TRBV9,TRBJ2-1,-,TRBD1,CASSSTGQWDEQFF,TGTGCCAGCAGCTCAACGGGACAGTGGGATGAGCAGTTCTTC
TRBV28,TRBJ1-2,-,-,CASTGADLSIGGYTF,TGTGCCAGCACTGGGGCAGATCTTTCGATCGGCGGCTACACCTTC
TRBV5-6,TRBJ1-4,-,TRBD1,CASSLQRGLGEKLFF,TGTGCCAGCAGCTTACAGAGGGGGCTGGGTGAAAAACTGTTTTTT
TRBV30,TRBJ2-5,-,-,CAWSTRSKPRQETQYF,TGTGCCTGGTCGACTAGAAGTAAGCCTCGGCAAGAGACCCAGTACTTC
TRBV6-6,TRBJ1-5,once,TRBD1,CASSFPQGAGNQPQHF,TGTGCCAGCAGTTTCCCTCAGGGGGCTGGCAATCAGCCCCAGCATTTT
TRBV4-1,TRBJ1-5,-,-,CASSQENSNQPQHF,TGCGCCAGCAGCCAAGAAAACAGTAATCAGCCCCAGCATTTT
TRBV7-8,TRBJ2-5,-,-,CASSLEPLEETQYF,TGTGCCAGCAGCTTAGAACCCCTAGAGGAGACCCAGTACTTC
TRBV7-9,TRBJ2-2,few,TRBD1,CASSLWTGRDGELFF,TGTGCCAGCAGCCTATGGACAGGTCGGGACGGGGAGCTGTTTTTT
TRBV2,TRBJ1-1,once,-,CASSPYTEAFF,TGTGCCAGCAGTCCTTACACTGAAGCTTTCTTT
TRBV9,TRBJ2-1,-,TRBD1,CASSVTGTGLFF,TGTGCCAGCAGCGTCACCGGGACAGGGCTGTTCTTC
TRBV7-9,TRBJ2-1,once,TRBD2,CASSLVGGSNEQFF,TGTGCCAGCAGCTTAGTCGGGGGGTCTAATGAGCAGTTCTTC
TRBV5-1,TRBJ1-2,once,-,CASSLDGGSYGYTF,TGCGCCAGCAGCTTGGATGGGGGCTCCTATGGCTACACCTTC
TRBV10-3,TRBJ2-1,-,-,CAIRGGNEQFF,TGTGCCATCAGAGGGGGCAATGAGCAGTTCTTC
TRBV5-4,TRBJ2-6,-,TRBD1,CASSAWDRGLGANVLTF,TGTGCCAGCAGCGCTTGGGACAGGGGGCTTGGGGCCAACGTCCTGACTTTC
TRBV14,TRBJ1-3,-,-,CASSPRHLSGNTIYF,TGTGCCAGCAGCCCCCGACACCTCTCTGGAAACACCATATATTTT